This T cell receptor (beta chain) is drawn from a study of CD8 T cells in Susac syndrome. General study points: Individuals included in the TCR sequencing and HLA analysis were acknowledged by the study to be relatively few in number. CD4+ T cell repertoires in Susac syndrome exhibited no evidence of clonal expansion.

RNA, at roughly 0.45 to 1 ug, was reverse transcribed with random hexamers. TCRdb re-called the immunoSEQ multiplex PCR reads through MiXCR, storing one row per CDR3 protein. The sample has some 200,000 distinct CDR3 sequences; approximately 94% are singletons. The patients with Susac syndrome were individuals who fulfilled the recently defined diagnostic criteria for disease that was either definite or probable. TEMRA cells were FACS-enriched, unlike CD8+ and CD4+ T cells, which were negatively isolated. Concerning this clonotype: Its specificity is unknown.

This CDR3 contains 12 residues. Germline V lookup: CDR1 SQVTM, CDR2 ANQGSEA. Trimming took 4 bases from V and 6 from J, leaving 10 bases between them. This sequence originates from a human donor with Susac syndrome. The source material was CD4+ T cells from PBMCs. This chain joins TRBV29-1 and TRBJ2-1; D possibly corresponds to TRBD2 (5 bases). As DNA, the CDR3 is TGCAGCGTTGGAGGAGGCAGCAATGAGCAGTTCTTC. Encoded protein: CSVGGGSNEQFF.